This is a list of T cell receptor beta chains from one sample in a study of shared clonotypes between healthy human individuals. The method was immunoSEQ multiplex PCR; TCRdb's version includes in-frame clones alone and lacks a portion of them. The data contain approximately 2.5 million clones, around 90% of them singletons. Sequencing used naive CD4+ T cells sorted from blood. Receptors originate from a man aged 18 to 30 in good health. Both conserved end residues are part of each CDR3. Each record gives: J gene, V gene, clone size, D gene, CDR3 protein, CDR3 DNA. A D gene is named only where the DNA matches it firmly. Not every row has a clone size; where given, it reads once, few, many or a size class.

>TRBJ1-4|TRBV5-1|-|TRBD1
CASSLGGQTMSTNEKLFF
TGCGCCAGCAGCTTGGGGGGACAGACGATGTCAACTAATGAAAAACTGTTTTTT
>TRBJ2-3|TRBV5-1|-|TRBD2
CASTPPGGASTDTQYF
TGCGCCAGCACCCCGCCCGGGGGGGCCTCCACGGATACGCAGTATTTT
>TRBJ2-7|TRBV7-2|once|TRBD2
CASSSRLAGGGHEQYF
TGTGCCAGCAGCTCTCGGCTAGCGGGCGGGGGCCACGAGCAGTACTTC
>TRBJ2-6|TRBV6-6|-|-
CASSPLRLSGANVLTF
TGTGCCAGCAGTCCCCTTAGGCTCTCTGGGGCCAACGTCCTGACTTTC
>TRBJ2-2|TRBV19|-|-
CASSIQAGMFGGELFF
TGTGCCAGTAGTATTCAGGCGGGAATGTTTGGCGGGGAGCTGTTTTTT
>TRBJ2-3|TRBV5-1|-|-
CASSSLTPLGTDTQYF
TGCGCCAGCAGCTCCTTAACTCCCCTGGGGACAGATACGCAGTATTTT
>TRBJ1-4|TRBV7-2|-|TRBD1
CASSLAPDRGRVNEKLFF
TGTGCCAGCAGCTTAGCCCCAGACAGGGGGCGAGTTAATGAAAAACTGTTTTTT
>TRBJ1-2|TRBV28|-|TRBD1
CASSPSPGTGNYGYTF
TGTGCCAGCAGTCCAAGTCCCGGGACAGGGAACTATGGCTACACCTTC
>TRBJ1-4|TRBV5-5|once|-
CASRITGVANEKLFF
TGTGCCAGCAGGATAACGGGGGTTGCTAATGAAAAACTGTTTTTT
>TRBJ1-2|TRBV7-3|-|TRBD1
CASSFTAGGYGYTF
TGTGCCAGCAGCTTCACCGCAGGGGGATACGGCTACACCTTC
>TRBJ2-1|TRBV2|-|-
CASRSRAGTEQFF
TGTGCCAGCAGATCTAGGGCGGGGACTGAGCAGTTCTTC
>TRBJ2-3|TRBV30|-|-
CAWSLAKRVVTDTQYF
TGTGCCTGGAGCCTCGCAAAACGGGTAGTCACAGATACGCAGTATTTT
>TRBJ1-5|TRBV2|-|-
CARSENRDQPQHF
TGTGCCCGCTCCGAGAACAGGGATCAGCCCCAGCATTTT
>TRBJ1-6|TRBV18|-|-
CASSPGNLNSPLHF
TGTGCCAGCTCACCCGGCAACCTTAATTCACCCCTCCACTTT
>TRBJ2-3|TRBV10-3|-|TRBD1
CAIRGTGPSASTDTQYF
TGTGCCATCAGGGGGACAGGGCCCTCTGCTAGCACAGATACGCAGTATTTT
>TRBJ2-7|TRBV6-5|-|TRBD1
CASSYGQDSYEQYF
TGTGCCAGCAGTTACGGACAGGACTCCTACGAGCAGTACTTC
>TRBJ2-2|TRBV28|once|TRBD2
CASTRGLAGAGELFF
TGTGCCAGCACCCGGGGACTAGCGGGGGCCGGGGAGCTGTTTTTT
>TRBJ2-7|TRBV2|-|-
CASGRENEQYF
TGTGCCAGCGGCAGGGAAAACGAGCAGTACTTC
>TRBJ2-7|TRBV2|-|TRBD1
CASSDGTGVREQYF
TGTGCCAGCAGTGATGGGACAGGGGTGAGGGAGCAGTACTTC
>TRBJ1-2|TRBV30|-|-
CAWSRGADYGYTF
TGTGCCTGGAGTCGGGGAGCGGACTATGGCTACACCTTC
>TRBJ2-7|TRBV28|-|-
CASGRTTYEQYF
TGTGCCAGCGGTCGGACAACCTACGAGCAATACTTC
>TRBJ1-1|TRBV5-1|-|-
CASSWDLVGTEAFF
TGCGCCAGCAGCTGGGACCTAGTGGGCACTGAAGCTTTCTTT
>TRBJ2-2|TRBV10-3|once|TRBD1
CAISESGQGRTGELFF
TGTGCCATCAGTGAGTCTGGACAGGGTCGGACCGGGGAGCTGTTTTTT
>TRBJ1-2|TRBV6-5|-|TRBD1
CASSLGQGRHYGYTF
TGTGCCAGCAGTTTAGGACAGGGGCGTCATTATGGCTACACCTTC
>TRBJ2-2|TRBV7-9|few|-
CASSVPPGRSVGELFF
TGTGCCAGCAGCGTCCCCCCGGGGCGGTCAGTAGGGGAGCTGTTTTTT
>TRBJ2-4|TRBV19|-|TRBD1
CASSEQGAKNIQYF
TGTGCCAGTAGCGAACAGGGGGCCAAAAACATTCAGTACTTC
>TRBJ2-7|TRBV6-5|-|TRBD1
CASSYSRQGPYEQYF
TGTGCCAGCAGTTACTCCCGACAGGGCCCCTACGAGCAGTACTTC
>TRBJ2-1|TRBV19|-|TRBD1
CASSMEGTGVPSSYNEQFF
TGTGCCAGTAGTATGGAAGGGACAGGGGTCCCCAGCTCCTACAATGAGCAGTTCTTC
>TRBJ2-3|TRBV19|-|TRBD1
CASRDRFTDTQYF
TGTGCCAGCAGGGACAGGTTCACAGATACGCAGTATTTT
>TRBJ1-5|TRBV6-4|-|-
CASSDSSNSNQPQHF
TGTGCCAGCAGTGATTCTTCAAATAGCAATCAGCCCCAGCATTTT
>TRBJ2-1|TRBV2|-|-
CASGGDSYNEQFF
TGTGCCAGCGGGGGGGACAGCTACAATGAGCAGTTCTTC
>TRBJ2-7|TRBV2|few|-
CASRDSSYEQYF
TGTGCCAGCAGGGACTCGTCCTACGAGCAGTACTTC
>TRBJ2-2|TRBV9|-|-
CASSSSGVAGELFF
TGTGCCAGCAGCAGCTCAGGGGTAGCCGGGGAGCTGTTTTTT
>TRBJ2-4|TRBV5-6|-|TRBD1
CASSFIGQGAKNIQYF
TGTGCCAGCAGCTTTATCGGACAGGGCGCCAAAAACATTCAGTACTTC
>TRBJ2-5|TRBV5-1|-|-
CASSQAISGETQYF
TGCGCCAGCAGCCAGGCCATTAGCGGCGAGACCCAGTACTTC
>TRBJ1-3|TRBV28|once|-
CASLQGSGNTIYF
TGTGCCAGCCTGCAGGGTTCTGGAAACACCATATATTTT
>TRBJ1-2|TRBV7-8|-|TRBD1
CASSLDDRAGYGYTF
TGTGCCAGCAGCTTAGACGACAGGGCAGGCTATGGCTACACCTTC
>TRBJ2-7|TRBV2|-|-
CASSATDRLTHEQYF
TGTGCCAGCAGCGCAACTGACAGGTTAACCCACGAGCAGTACTTC
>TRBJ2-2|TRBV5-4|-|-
CASSLGGGRTGELFF
TGTGCCAGCAGCTTGGGCGGGGGCCGAACCGGGGAGCTGTTTTTT
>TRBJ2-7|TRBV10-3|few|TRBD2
CAISGTVAGGEQYF
TGTGCCATCAGTGGGACCGTAGCGGGAGGCGAGCAGTACTTC
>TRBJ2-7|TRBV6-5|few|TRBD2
CASGTLAGGGEQYF
TGTGCCAGCGGGACCCTAGCGGGAGGAGGGGAGCAGTACTTC
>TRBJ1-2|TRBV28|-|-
CASRRGISDYGYTF
TGTGCCAGCAGGCGGGGGATTTCGGACTATGGCTACACCTTC
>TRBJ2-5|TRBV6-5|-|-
CASSMRETQYF
TGTGCCAGTTCAATGAGGGAGACCCAGTACTTC
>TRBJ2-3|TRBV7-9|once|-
CASSLGHGGF
TGTGCCAGCAGCTTAGGGCACGGGGGTTTT
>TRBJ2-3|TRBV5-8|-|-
CASSLGQATDTQYF
TGTGCCAGCAGCTTGGGCCAGGCCACAGATACGCAGTATTTT
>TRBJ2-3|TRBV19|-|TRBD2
CASSNLRGGLRNTQYF
TGTGCCAGTAGTAACCTCCGGGGGGGTCTCAGGAATACGCAGTATTTT
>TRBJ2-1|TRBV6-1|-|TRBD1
CASSWTGVSYNEQFF
TGTGCCAGCAGCTGGACAGGGGTATCCTACAATGAGCAGTTCTTC
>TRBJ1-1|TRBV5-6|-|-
CASSPGGGARTEAFF
TGTGCCAGCAGCCCCGGAGGGGGGGCGAGGACTGAAGCTTTCTTT
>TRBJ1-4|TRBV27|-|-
CASSLSRDLLSYEKLFF
TGTGCCAGCAGTTTATCGAGGGACCTTTTGTCGTACGAAAAACTGTTTTTT
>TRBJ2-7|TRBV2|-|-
CASSSGRDREQYF
TGTGCCAGCAGTTCAGGCAGGGACCGCGAGCAGTACTTC
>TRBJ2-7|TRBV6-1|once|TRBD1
CASRPRGNPYEQYF
TGTGCCAGCAGACCCAGGGGGAATCCCTACGAGCAGTACTTC
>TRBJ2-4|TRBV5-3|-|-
CARSFPYCRGISIQYF
TGTGCCAGAAGCTTTCCGTATTGTCGGGGCATTAGCATTCAGTACTTC
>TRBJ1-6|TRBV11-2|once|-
CASSFATGTSSSYNSPLHF
TGTGCCAGCAGCTTCGCAACCGGGACATCTAGCTCCTATAATTCACCCCTCCACTTT